A selection of T cell receptor beta chains follows, all from one sample in a study of siplizumab effects on memory and regulatory T cells. Sequencing used immunoSEQ multiplex PCR; TCRdb keeps in-frame clones, though not all of them. The data show over 65,000 clones, 93% seen once. Sequences were obtained from CD8+ T cells sorted from blood. The receptors shown here come from a human donor in good health. The conserved cysteine and the conserved F or W are not part of the CDR3 here. Fields, in order: CDR3 protein, J gene, V gene.

CDR3: ASPRTPRATNEKLF; J: TRBJ1-4; V: TRBV7-9
CDR3: ASSLRGPWDEQF; J: TRBJ2-1; V: TRBV4-1
CDR3: ASSLVQGPETQY; J: TRBJ2-5; V: TRBV11-2
CDR3: ASSLYGGGTGELF; J: TRBJ2-2; V: TRBV5-1
CDR3: ASSLGQSTYEQY; J: TRBJ2-7; V: TRBV27
CDR3: ASSSLGGELF; J: TRBJ2-2; V: TRBV7-2
CDR3: ASSPDPSNEQY; J: TRBJ2-7; V: TRBV4-2
CDR3: ASSEYPLGGLNTEAF; J: TRBJ1-1; V: TRBV25-1
CDR3: ASSPGDSTGELF; J: TRBJ2-2; V: TRBV7-8
CDR3: ASSDLAGGPGELF; J: TRBJ2-2; V: TRBV5-4
CDR3: ASSPSGGADTQY; J: TRBJ2-3; V: TRBV9
CDR3: ASSLAGGGGNQPQH; J: TRBJ1-5; V: TRBV5-1
CDR3: ASREAHNEQF; J: TRBJ2-1; V: TRBV27
CDR3: ASTFVGGTPY; J: TRBJ2-5; V: TRBV7-9
CDR3: ASSLGENTEAF; J: TRBJ1-1; V: TRBV5-1
CDR3: ASSGTVNEQY; J: -; V: TRBV6-5
CDR3: ASSGTRSYNEQF; J: TRBJ2-1; V: TRBV9
CDR3: ASGAGPYSYEQY; J: TRBJ2-7; V: TRBV19
CDR3: ASSLGAYEQY; J: TRBJ2-7; V: TRBV11-2
CDR3: ASSQGGGAAGELF; J: TRBJ2-2; V: TRBV4-1
CDR3: ASSQAGYSYEQY; J: TRBJ2-7; V: TRBV4-2
CDR3: ASSHPGADTDTQY; J: TRBJ2-3; V: TRBV7-6
CDR3: ASSPSAGGPYNEQF; J: TRBJ2-1; V: TRBV7-9
CDR3: AIREGQGNQPQH; J: TRBJ1-5; V: TRBV10-3
CDR3: ATPSRGQGYTGELF; J: TRBJ2-2; V: TRBV10-3
CDR3: ASSPYSGGSYNEQF; J: TRBJ2-1; V: TRBV7-6
CDR3: ASSVSAYSYEQY; J: TRBJ2-7; V: TRBV9
CDR3: ASSLSGTGNGYT; J: TRBJ1-2; V: TRBV27
CDR3: ASSLQGVANYGYT; J: TRBJ1-2; V: TRBV11-2
CDR3: ASSIATAREQY; J: TRBJ2-7; V: TRBV19
CDR3: SVGGADTQY; J: TRBJ2-3; V: TRBV29-1
CDR3: ASSSDGELF; J: TRBJ2-2; V: TRBV6-5
CDR3: SVAVGYT; J: TRBJ1-2; V: TRBV29-1
CDR3: ASSVRESTFYGYT; J: TRBJ1-2; V: TRBV9
CDR3: ASSLMGIWSTGELF; J: TRBJ2-2; V: TRBV5-1
CDR3: ASSELHRSGETQY; J: TRBJ2-5; V: TRBV6-1
CDR3: ASSLGEGYMNTEAF; J: TRBJ1-1; V: TRBV28